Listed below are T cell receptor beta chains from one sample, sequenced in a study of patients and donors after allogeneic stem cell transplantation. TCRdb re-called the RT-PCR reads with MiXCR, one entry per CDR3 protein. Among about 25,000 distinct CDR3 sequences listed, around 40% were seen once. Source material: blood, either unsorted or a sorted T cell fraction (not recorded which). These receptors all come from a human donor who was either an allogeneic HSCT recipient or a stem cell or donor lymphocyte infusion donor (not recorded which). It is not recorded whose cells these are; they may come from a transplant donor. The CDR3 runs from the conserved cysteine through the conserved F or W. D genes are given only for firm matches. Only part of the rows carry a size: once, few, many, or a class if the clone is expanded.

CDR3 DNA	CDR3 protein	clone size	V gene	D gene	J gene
TGTGCCAGCAGCCAAACAGGGGTAGGTTCACCCCTCCACTTT	CASSQTGVGSPLHF	.	TRBV7-9	TRBD1	TRBJ1-6
TGTGCCAGCAGCGGAAGACCGGGACAGGGTTCTCCCGAGTGGGCTTTCTTT	CASSGRPGQGSPEWAFF	.	TRBV9	TRBD1	TRBJ1-1
TGTGCCAGCAGCTTAGCGGCAGGGGAGGATTCACCCCTCCACTTT	CASSLAAGEDSPLHF	.	TRBV7-8	.	TRBJ1-6
TGTGCCAGTCTCAACCGGGACGCCGGAAACACCATATATTTT	CASLNRDAGNTIYF	.	TRBV19	.	TRBJ1-3
TGTGCCATCACCACCGCTCTGGGAAACACCATATATTTT	CAITTALGNTIYF	.	TRBV10-3	.	TRBJ1-3
TGTGCCAGCAGGACCGGGACGAGGAATTCACCCCTCCACTTT	CASRTGTRNSPLHF	.	TRBV2	.	TRBJ1-6
TGTGCCAGCAGCCCCCGGTCGGCTAACTATGGCTACACCTTC	CASSPRSANYGYTF	few	TRBV3-1	.	TRBJ1-2
TGTGCCAGCAGCTTGTTACTAGCGGCTAGAGTGGATGAGCAGTTCTTC	CASSLLLAARVDEQFF	few	TRBV5-5	TRBD2	TRBJ2-1
TGTGCCAGCAGCTTAGTGATCACAGGGGGCTTTGGGAATGAGCAGTTCTTC	CASSLVITGGFGNEQFF	many	TRBV11-2	TRBD1	TRBJ2-1
TGCGCCAGCAGCCTAGTGGACAGGTTTCTCAATGAGCAGTTCTTC	CASSLVDRFLNEQFF	.	TRBV4-1	TRBD1	TRBJ2-1
TGTGCCAGCAAAGTGGGGGGGGCGGACGGAACCGGGGAGCTGTTTTTT	CASKVGGADGTGELFF	.	TRBV28	.	TRBJ2-2
TGCGCCAGCAGAAGGCTGGAGGGGAGCCAAGAGACCCAGTACTTC	CASRRLEGSQETQYF	few	TRBV4-1	.	TRBJ2-5
TGTGCCAGCAGTTACTTGTCTAGCGGGAGTTACGAGCAGTACTTC	CASSYLSSGSYEQYF	.	TRBV6-5	TRBD2	TRBJ2-7
TGCGCCAGCAGCCTTAAGGACAGGGGGCATGGCAATCAGACCCAGCATTTT	CASSLKDRGHGNQTQHF	.	TRBV5-1	TRBD1	TRBJ1-5
TGTGCCAGCAGCGTAGGAGGGACAGTTAACTATGGCTACACCTTC	CASSVGGTVNYGYTF	.	TRBV9	TRBD1	TRBJ1-2
TGTGCCAGCAGCCAAGGGGAGCGGAACGAAAAACTGTTTTTT	CASSQGERNEKLFF	.	TRBV14	.	TRBJ1-4
TGCGCCAGCAGCTTCGGGGGAGACTATGGCTACACCTTC	CASSFGGDYGYTF	few	TRBV5-1	.	TRBJ1-2
TGTGCCAGCAGCCAGCGGCTAGCGGGCTACAATGAGCAGTTCTTC	CASSQRLAGYNEQFF	many	TRBV3-1	TRBD2	TRBJ2-1
TGCAGTGCAGCAGGTATGAATCAGCCCCAGCATTTT	CSAAGMNQPQHF	.	TRBV20-1	.	TRBJ1-5
TGTGCCAGCAGCCAAGATGGGCGGGGGGGCGCTGAAGCTTTCTTT	CASSQDGRGGAEAFF	.	TRBV4-2	.	TRBJ1-1
TGTGCCAGCAGCGGTAGCGGGGGGGCCTACAATGAGCAGTTCTTC	CASSGSGGAYNEQFF	.	TRBV7-6	TRBD2	TRBJ2-1
TGCGCCAGCAGCCGCCTCACGGGCTCCTCTGGAAACACCATATATTTT	CASSRLTGSSGNTIYF	.	TRBV4-1	.	TRBJ1-3
TGCAGTGCTAGTCCAGGGAGGTTGATGAACACTGAAGCTTTCTTT	CSASPGRLMNTEAFF	.	TRBV20-1	.	TRBJ1-1
TGCGCCAGCAGCTTGGTGACTAGCGGGTCCTACAATGAGCAGTTCTTC	CASSLVTSGSYNEQFF	.	TRBV5-1	TRBD2	TRBJ2-1
TGTGCCAGCAGCCAAGCTCCGGGGCTGAACTATGGCTACACCTTC	CASSQAPGLNYGYTF	.	TRBV3-1	.	TRBJ1-2
TGCAGCGTTGTTGTCCCCTCTCGCACAGATACGCAGTATTTT	CSVVVPSRTDTQYF	.	TRBV29-1	.	TRBJ2-3
TGTGCCAGCAGTGAAACCCTGGGGAAGAACACTGAAGCTTTCTTT	CASSETLGKNTEAFF	once	TRBV25-1	.	TRBJ1-1
TGTGCCAGCAAGGTTGGGGCCTGGGAAAACATTCAGTACTTC	CASKVGAWENIQYF	.	TRBV12-3/TRBV12-4	.	TRBJ2-4
TGCGCCAGCAGCTTGCTCGGCAGCCCCCAAGAGACCCAGTACTTC	CASSLLGSPQETQYF	.	TRBV5-1	.	TRBJ2-5
TGCAGTGCTAGCGGGCATGAGCAGTTCTTC	CSASGHEQFF	.	TRBV20-1	.	TRBJ2-1
TGTGCCAGCAGCGTGGGGTGGGACAGGAGAGTCTCCTACGAGCAGTACTTC	CASSVGWDRRVSYEQYF	.	TRBV5-8	TRBD1	TRBJ2-7
TGCAGTGCTAGCCCCACCGGGGAATTCGGCTACGAGCAGTACTTC	CSASPTGEFGYEQYF	many	TRBV20-1	.	TRBJ2-7
TGTGCCAGCAGCATCGCGGGTATCACTGGAAACACCATATATTTT	CASSIAGITGNTIYF	.	TRBV11-2	.	TRBJ1-3
TGTGCCAGCAGATTCGAAGGAAACACCATATATTTT	CASRFEGNTIYF	medium-sized	TRBV6-6	.	TRBJ1-3
TGTGCCACCAGCAGAGATCCAGTAGCAACTAATGAAAAACTGTTTTTT	CATSRDPVATNEKLFF	medium-sized	TRBV15	.	TRBJ1-4
TGTGCCAGCAGTTTTCCCCACAATGAGCAGTTCTTC	CASSFPHNEQFF	.	TRBV12-3/TRBV12-4	.	TRBJ2-1
TGCGCCAGCACCTTCATGGCGGGAGGGCCGAACAATGAGCAGTTCTTC	CASTFMAGGPNNEQFF	.	TRBV4-1	TRBD2	TRBJ2-1
TGTGCCAGCAGCTTAACCGCAGGATGGGAGCCCCAGCATTTT	CASSLTAGWEPQHF	.	TRBV7-8	.	TRBJ1-5
TGTGCCAGCAGCGTAAGGGCGGGGACAGGGGTGGAGGACGAGCAGTACTTC	CASSVRAGTGVEDEQYF	.	TRBV9	TRBD1	TRBJ2-7
TGTGCCAGCAGCTTGGTTGGGACAGGGAATGGCTACACCTTC	CASSLVGTGNGYTF	few	TRBV5-4	TRBD1	TRBJ1-2
TGCAGCGTTGTTAGCGCTTTGGAGACCCAGTACTTC	CSVVSALETQYF	.	TRBV29-1	.	TRBJ2-5
TGCGCCAGCAGCTTGGCCCCAGGGGGCAATCAGCCCCAGCATTTT	CASSLAPGGNQPQHF	few	TRBV5-1	.	TRBJ1-5
TGTGCCAGCAGTTACAGCGGCAGGGGGGACATTCAGTACTTC	CASSYSGRGDIQYF	once	TRBV6-6	.	TRBJ2-4
TGTGCCAGCAGCTTGTCCAGCGGCAAAAACATTCAGTACTTC	CASSLSSGKNIQYF	few	TRBV11-2	.	TRBJ2-4
TGCGCCAGCAGCTCGGACAGGTCTCGATCCTACGAGCAGTACTTC	CASSSDRSRSYEQYF	.	TRBV5-1	TRBD1	TRBJ2-7
TGTGCCAGCAGTGAATCCGGTTTCGAGGGCTATACGCAGTATTTT	CASSESGFEGYTQYF	many	TRBV25-1	.	TRBJ2-3
TGTGCCAGCAAAACAGGGGTGGGAGGCTACACCTTC	CASKTGVGGYTF	.	TRBV7-9	TRBD1	TRBJ1-2
TGTGCCAGCAGCGACCGGGACGGTGCCTACGAGCAGTACTTC	CASSDRDGAYEQYF	.	TRBV9	.	TRBJ2-7
TGCGCCAGCAGCCCCGGACAGGGCCCCTACGAGCAGTACTTC	CASSPGQGPYEQYF	.	TRBV5-1	TRBD1	TRBJ2-7
TGCAGTGCTAGATCGGGGAATAACTATGGCTACACCTTC	CSARSGNNYGYTF	.	TRBV20-1	.	TRBJ1-2
TGTGCCAGCAGCTTAGAGGAGGGGGCGCTAGCCTACGAGCAGTACTTC	CASSLEEGALAYEQYF	.	TRBV7-9	.	TRBJ2-7
TGTGCCAGCAGCCAAACCTGGGTCACGAGCTCCTACGAGCAGTACTTC	CASSQTWVTSSYEQYF	.	TRBV6-5	.	TRBJ2-7
TGCGCCAGCAGCCAAGTTGTTTTGACAGGGGTTGATGGTAACTATGGCTACACCTTC	CASSQVVLTGVDGNYGYTF	few	TRBV4-1	TRBD1	TRBJ1-2